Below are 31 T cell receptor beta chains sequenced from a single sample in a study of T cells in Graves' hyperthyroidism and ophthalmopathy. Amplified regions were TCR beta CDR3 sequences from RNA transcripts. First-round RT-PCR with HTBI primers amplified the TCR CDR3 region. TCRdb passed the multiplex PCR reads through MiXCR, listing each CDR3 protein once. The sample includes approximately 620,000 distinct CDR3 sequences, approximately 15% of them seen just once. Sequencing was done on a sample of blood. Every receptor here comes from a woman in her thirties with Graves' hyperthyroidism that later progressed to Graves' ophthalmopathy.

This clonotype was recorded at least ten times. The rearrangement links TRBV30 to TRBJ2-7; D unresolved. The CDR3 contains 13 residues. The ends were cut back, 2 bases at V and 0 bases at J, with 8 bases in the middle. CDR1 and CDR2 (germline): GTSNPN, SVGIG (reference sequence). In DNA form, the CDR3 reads TGTGCCTGGAGTTTGAGGAGCTCCTACGAGCAGTACTTC. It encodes CAWSLRSSYEQYF.

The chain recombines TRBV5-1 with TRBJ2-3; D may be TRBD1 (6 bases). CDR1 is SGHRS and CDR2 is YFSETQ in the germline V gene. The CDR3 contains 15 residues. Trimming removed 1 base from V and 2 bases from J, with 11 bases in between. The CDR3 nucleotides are TGCGCCAGCAGCTTGAGGCCAGGGGACACAGATACGCAGTATTTT. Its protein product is CASSLRPGDTDTQYF.

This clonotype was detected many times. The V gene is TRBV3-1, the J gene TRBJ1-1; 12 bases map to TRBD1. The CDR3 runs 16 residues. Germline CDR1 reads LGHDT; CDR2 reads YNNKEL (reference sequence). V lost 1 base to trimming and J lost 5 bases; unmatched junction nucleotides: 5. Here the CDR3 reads CASSQGDRGQWTEAFF. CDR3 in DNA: TGTGCCAGCAGCCAAGGGGACAGGGGGCAGTGGACTGAAGCTTTCTTT.

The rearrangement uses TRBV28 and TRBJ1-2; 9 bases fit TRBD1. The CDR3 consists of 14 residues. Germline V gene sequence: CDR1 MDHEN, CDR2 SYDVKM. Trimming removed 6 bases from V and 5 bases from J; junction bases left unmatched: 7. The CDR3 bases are TGTGCCAGCAGCCGGACAGGGGTAGGGTATGGCTACACCTTC. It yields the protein CASSRTGVGYGYTF.

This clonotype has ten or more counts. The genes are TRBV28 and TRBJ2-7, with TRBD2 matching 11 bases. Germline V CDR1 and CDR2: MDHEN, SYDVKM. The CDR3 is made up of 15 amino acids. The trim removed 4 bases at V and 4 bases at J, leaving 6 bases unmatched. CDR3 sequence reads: CASSSGLAGWYEQYF. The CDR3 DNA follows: TGTGCCAGCAGTTCAGGACTAGCGGGCTGGTACGAGCAGTACTTC.

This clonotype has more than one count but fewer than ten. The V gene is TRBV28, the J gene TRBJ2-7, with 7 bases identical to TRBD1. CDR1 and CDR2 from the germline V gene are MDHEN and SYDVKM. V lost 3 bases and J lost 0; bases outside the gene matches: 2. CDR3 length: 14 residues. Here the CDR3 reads CASSLDRPSYEQYF. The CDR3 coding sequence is TGTGCCAGCAGTTTGGACAGGCCCTCCTACGAGCAGTACTTC.

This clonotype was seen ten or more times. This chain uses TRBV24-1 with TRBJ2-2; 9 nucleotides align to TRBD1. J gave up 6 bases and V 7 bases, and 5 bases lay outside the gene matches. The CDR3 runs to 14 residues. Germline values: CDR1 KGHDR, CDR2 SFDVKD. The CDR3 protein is CATSRDREAGELFF. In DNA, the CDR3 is TGTGCCACCAGCCGGGACAGGGAGGCCGGGGAGCTGTTTTTT.

The CDR3 DNA reads TGTGCCACCAGTGATTTGGACAGTTACGAGCAGTACTTC. Its translation is CATSDLDSYEQYF. The chain recombines TRBV24-1 with TRBJ2-7; the D gene is possibly TRBD1 (5 bases). In germline, CDR1 is KGHDR, CDR2 SFDVKD. Deletions cut 0 bases from V and 4 bases from J, with 6 bases between. The CDR3 covers 13 residues.

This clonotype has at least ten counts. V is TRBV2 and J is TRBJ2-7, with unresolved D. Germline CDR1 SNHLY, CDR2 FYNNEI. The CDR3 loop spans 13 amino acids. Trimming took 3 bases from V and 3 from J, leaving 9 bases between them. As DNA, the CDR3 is TGTGCCAGCAGTGAGAGCGATGTCTACGAGCAGTACTTC. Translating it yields CASSESDVYEQYF.

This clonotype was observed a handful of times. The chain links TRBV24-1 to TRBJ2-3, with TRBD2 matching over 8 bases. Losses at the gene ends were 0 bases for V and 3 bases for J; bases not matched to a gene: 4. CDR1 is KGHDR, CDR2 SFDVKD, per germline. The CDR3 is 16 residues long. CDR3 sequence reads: CATSDLAGGGTDTQYF. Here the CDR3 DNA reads TGTGCCACCAGTGATTTGGCGGGAGGAGGGACAGATACGCAGTATTTT.

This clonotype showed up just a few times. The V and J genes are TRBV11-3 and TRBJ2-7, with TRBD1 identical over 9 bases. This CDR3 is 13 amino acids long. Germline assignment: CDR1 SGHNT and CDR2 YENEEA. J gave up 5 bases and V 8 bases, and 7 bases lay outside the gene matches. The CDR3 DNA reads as TGTGCCAGCCGAGACAGGGGGTTAAACGAGCAGTACTTC. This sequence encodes CASRDRGLNEQYF.

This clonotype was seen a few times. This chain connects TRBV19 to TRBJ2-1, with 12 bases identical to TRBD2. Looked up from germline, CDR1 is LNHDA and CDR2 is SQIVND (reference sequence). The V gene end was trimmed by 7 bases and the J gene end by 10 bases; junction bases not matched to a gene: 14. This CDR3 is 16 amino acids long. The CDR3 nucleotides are TGTGCCAGTACCTCGACCTCTTGGACTAGCGGGACAGAGCAGTTCTTC. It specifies CASTSTSWTSGTEQFF.

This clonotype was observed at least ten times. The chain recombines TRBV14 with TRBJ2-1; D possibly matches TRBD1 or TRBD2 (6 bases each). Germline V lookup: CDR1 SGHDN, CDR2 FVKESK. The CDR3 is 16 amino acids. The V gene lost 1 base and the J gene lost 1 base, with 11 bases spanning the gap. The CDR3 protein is CASSQARGRSYNEQFF. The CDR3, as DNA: TGTGCCAGCAGCCAAGCACGGGGGCGATCCTACAATGAGCAGTTCTTC.

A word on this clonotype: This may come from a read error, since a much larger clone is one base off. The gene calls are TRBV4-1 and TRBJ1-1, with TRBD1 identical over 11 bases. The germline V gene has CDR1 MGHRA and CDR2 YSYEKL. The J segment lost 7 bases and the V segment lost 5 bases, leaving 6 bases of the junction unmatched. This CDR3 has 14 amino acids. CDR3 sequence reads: CASSFRTGGHEAFF. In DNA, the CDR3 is TGCGCCAGCAGCTTCCGGACAGGGGGCCATGAAGCTTTCTTT.

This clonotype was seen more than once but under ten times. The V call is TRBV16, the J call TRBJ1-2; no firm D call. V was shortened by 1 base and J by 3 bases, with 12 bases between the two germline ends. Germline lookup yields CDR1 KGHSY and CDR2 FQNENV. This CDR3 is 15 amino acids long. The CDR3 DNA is TGTGCCAGCAGCCAATTAATCGGTATCCACTATGGCTACACCTTC. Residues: CASSQLIGIHYGYTF.

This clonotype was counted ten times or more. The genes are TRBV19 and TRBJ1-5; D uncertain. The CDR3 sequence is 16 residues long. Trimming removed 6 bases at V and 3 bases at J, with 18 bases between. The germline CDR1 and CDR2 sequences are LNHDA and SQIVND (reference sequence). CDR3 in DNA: TGTGCCAGTAGAGCATATAATAACAGAGACAATCAGCCCCAGCATTTT. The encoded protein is CASRAYNNRDNQPQHF.

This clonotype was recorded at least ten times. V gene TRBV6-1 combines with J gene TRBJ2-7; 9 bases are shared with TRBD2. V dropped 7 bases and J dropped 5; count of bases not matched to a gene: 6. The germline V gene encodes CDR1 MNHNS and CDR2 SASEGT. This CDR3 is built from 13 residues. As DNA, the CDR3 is TGTGCCAGCACCCTTCTAGCGGGGAACGAGCAGTACTTC. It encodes CASTLLAGNEQYF.

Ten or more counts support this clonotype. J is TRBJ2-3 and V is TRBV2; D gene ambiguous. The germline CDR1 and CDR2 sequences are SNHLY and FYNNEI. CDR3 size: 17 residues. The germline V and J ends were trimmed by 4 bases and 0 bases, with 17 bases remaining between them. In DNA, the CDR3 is TGTGCCAGCAGTGGGATTGTGATAGCAGCTAGCACAGATACGCAGTATTTT. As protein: CASSGIVIAASTDTQYF.

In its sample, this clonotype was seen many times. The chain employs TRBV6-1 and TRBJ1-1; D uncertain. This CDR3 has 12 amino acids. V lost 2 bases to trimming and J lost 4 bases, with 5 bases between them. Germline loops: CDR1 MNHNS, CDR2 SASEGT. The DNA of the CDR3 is TGTGCCAGCAGTGAACGGATCACTGAAGCTTTCTTT. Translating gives CASSERITEAFF.

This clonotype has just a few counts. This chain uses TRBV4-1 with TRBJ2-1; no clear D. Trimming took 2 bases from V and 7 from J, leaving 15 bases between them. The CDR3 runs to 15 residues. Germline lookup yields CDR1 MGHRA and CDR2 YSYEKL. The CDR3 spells CASSQNKPPENEQFF. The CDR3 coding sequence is TGCGCCAGCAGCCAAAACAAACCACCCGAGAATGAGCAGTTCTTC.

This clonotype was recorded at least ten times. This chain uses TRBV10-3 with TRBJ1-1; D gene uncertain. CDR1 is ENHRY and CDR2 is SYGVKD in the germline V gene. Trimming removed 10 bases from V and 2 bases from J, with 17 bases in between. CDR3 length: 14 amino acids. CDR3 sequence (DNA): TGTGCCACGCTGCCTGGGCAACAAAACACTGAAGCTTTCTTT. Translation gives CATLPGQQNTEAFF.

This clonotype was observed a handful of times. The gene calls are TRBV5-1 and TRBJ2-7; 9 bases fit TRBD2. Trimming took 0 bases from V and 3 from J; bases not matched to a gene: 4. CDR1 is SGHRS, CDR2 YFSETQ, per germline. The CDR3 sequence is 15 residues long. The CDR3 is CASSLGASGDYEQYF. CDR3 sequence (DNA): TGCGCCAGCAGCTTGGGGGCTAGCGGGGACTACGAGCAGTACTTC. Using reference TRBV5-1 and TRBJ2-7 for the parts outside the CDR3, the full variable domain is KAGVTQTPRYLIKTRGQQVTLSCSPISGHRSVSWYQQTPGQGLQFLFEYFSETQRNKGNFPGRFSGRQFSNSRSEMNVSTLELGDSALYLCASSLGASGDYEQYFGPGTRLTVT.

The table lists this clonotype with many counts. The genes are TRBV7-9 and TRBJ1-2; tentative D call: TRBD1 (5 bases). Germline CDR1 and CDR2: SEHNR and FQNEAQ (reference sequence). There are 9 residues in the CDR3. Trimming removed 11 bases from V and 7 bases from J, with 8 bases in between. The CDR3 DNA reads TGTGCCGGGGACCTTGGCTACACCTTC. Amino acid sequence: CAGDLGYTF.

Written as DNA, the CDR3 is TGTGCCAGCAGCGTACAGGGGGGGATTTCCTACAATGAGCAGTTCTTC. This translates into CASSVQGGISYNEQFF. This chain joins TRBV6-2 or TRBV6-3 and TRBJ2-1; D may be TRBD1 (8 bases). Trimming took 6 bases from V and 1 from J, leaving 16 bases between them. In germline, CDR1 is MNHEY, CDR2 SVGEGT. The CDR3 totals 16 residues.

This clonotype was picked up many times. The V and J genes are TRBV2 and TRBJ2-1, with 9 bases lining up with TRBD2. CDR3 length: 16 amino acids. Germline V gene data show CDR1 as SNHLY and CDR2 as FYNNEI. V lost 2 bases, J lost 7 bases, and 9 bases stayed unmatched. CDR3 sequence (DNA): TGTGCCAGCAGTGAATTTGCGGGGGGGAGAGTGAATGAGCAGTTCTTC. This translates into CASSEFAGGRVNEQFF.

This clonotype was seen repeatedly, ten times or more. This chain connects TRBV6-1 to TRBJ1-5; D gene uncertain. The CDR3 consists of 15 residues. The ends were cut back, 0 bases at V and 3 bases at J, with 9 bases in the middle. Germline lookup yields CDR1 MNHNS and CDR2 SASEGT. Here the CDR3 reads CASSEAVRTNQPQHF. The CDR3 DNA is TGTGCCAGCAGTGAAGCGGTTCGGACCAATCAGCCCCAGCATTTT.

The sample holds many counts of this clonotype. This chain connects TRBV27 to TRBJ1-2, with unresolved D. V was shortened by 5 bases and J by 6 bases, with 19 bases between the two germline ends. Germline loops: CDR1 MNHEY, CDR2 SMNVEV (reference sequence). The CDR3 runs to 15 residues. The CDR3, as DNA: TGTGCCAGCAGTCTAGGAGCCGACTCACCCGATGGCTACACCTTC. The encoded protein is CASSLGADSPDGYTF.

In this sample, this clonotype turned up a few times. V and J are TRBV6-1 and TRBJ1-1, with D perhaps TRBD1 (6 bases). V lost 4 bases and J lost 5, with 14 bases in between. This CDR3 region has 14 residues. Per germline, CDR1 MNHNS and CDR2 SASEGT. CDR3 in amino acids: CASSGSGQNTEAFF. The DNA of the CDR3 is TGTGCCAGCAGTGGGTCTGGACAGAATACTGAAGCTTTCTTT.

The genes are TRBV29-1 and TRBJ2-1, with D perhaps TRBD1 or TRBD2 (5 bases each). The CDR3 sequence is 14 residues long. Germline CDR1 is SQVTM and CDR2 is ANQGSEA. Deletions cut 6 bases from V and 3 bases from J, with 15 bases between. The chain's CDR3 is CSVDLGRLYNEQFF. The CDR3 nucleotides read TGCAGCGTCGACCTGGGACGCCTCTACAATGAGCAGTTCTTC.

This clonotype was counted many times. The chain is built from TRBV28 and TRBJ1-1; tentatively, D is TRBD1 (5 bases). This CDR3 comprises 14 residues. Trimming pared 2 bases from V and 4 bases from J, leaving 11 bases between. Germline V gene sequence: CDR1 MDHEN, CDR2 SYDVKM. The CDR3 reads CASSLMLGLTEAFF. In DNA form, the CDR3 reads TGTGCCAGCAGTTTAATGCTGGGGCTCACTGAAGCTTTCTTT.

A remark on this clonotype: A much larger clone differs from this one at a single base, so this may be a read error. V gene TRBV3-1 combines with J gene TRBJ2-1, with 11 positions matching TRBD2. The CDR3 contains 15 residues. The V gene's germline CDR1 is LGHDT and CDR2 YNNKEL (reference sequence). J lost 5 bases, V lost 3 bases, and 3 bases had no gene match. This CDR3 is CASSQGLAEHNEQFF. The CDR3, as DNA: TGTGCCAGCAGCCAGGGACTAGCGGAACACAATGAGCAGTTCTTC.